The 12 T cell receptor beta chains presented below share a single source sample, sequenced in a study of blood T cell repertoires in COVID-19. The repertoire was sequenced with immunoSEQ multiplex PCR; TCRdb's copy has only in-frame clones and lacks some. The data contain 240,000 or so clones, 80% to 85% of them seen just once; the ten biggest clones take up 9.5% to 15%. The sequenced sample was peripheral blood. Source of these receptors: an older woman with active or convalescent COVID-19.

This sequence joins TRBV7-9 and TRBJ1-2, with D perhaps TRBD1 (5 bases). Between the trimmed V and J ends, which lost 3 bases and 4 bases, there was a span of 15 bases. This CDR3 is 15 amino acids long. From germline, CDR1 is SEHNR and CDR2 FQNEAQ (reference sequence). The CDR3: CASSLGSRTSYGYTF. CDR3 coding DNA: TGTGCCAGCAGCTTGGGTAGCAGGACAAGCTATGGCTACACCTTC.

The chain is built from TRBV19 and TRBJ1-3; D not certain. CDR1 and CDR2 (germline): LNHDA, SQIVND (reference sequence). The CDR3 covers 20 residues. Trimming took off 7 bases at V and 0 bases at J, with 28 bases between the two ends. In DNA, the CDR3 is TGTGCCAGTAACGTAATCCGGCCCGGCCCCCGGGGAAACTCTGGAAACACCATATATTTT. It encodes CASNVIRPGPRGNSGNTIYF.

The chain joins TRBV7-2 to TRBJ1-3; D is possibly TRBD1 (6 bases). V lost 5 bases and J lost 4, with 18 bases in between. CDR3 length: 16 residues. Germline CDR1 reads SGHTA; CDR2 reads FQGNSA. The CDR3: CASSLTSGAQGNTIYF. The CDR3 DNA reads as TGTGCCAGCAGCCTCACTTCAGGGGCGCAGGGAAACACCATATATTTT. Combining the CDR3 with reference TRBV7-2 and TRBJ1-3 gives the whole variable domain GAGVSQSPSNKVTEKGKDVELRCDPISGHTALYWYRQSLGQGLEFLIYFQGNSAPDKSGLPSDRFSAERTGGSVSTLTIQRTQQEDSAVYLCASSLTSGAQGNTIYFGEGSWLTVV.

This sequence joins TRBV2 and TRBJ1-1; D is possibly TRBD1 (6 bases). Trimming stripped 2 bases from V and 5 bases from J, with 9 bases between. The CDR3 length is 13 residues. Germline loops: CDR1 SNHLY, CDR2 FYNNEI. The CDR3 coding sequence is TGTGCCAGCAGTGAAATGAGGGGGACTGAAGCTTTCTTT. Translation gives CASSEMRGTEAFF. Full variable domain (remainder filled in from reference TRBV2 and TRBJ1-1): EPEVTQTPSHQVTQMGQEVILRCVPISNHLYFYWYRQILGQKVEFLVSFYNNEISEKSEIFDDQFSVERPDGSNFTLKIRSTKLEDSAMYFCASSEMRGTEAFFGQGTRLTVV.

The chain combines TRBV18 with TRBJ2-1, with 9 bases that match TRBD2. Germline-derived CDR1 and CDR2 are KGHSH and LQKENI. After removal of 6 bases from V and 9 bases from J, the junction contained 27 bases not matched to a gene. The CDR3 contains 20 residues. In DNA, the CDR3 is TGTGCCAGCTCGTCCCCCGGCGGAGGAGCGGGGGGACGAATAAGGAGTGAGCAGTTCTTC. This translates into CASSSPGGGAGGRIRSEQFF.

The chain couples TRBV15 to TRBJ1-2; 8 bases line up with TRBD1. This CDR3 is built from 16 residues. J lost 2 bases, V lost 3 bases, and 8 bases had no gene match. Germline CDR1 and CDR2: LNHNV and YYDKDF (reference sequence). The CDR3 protein is CATSSGQGIINYGYTF. The CDR3 bases are TGTGCCACCAGCAGCGGACAGGGTATAATAAACTATGGCTACACCTTC.

This clone was counted a few times. The DNA of the CDR3 is TGTGCCAGCAGCTTACAGGGGGATAATTCACCCCTCCACTTT. Translated: CASSLQGDNSPLHF. The chain uses TRBV5-4 and TRBJ1-6; 8 bases align to TRBD1. This CDR3 is 14 amino acids long. V lost 2 bases to trimming and J lost 5 bases; unmatched junction nucleotides: 0. Per germline, CDR1 SGHNT and CDR2 YYREEE (reference sequence).

This sequence joins TRBV6-5 and TRBJ1-6, with TRBD1 identical over 9 bases. This CDR3 is 15 amino acids long. The J segment lost 6 bases and the V segment lost 5 bases, leaving 5 bases of the junction unmatched. Per germline, CDR1 MNHEY and CDR2 SVGAGI. The CDR3 DNA is TGTGCCAGCAGTCTCGACAGGGGGTTTAATTCACCCCTCCACTTT. As protein: CASSLDRGFNSPLHF.

V is TRBV4-3 and J is TRBJ1-6, with a weak D call TRBD1 (5 bases). The CDR3 runs to 17 residues. Between the trimmed V and J ends, which lost 4 bases and 3 bases, there was a span of 16 bases. Germline lookup yields CDR1 LGHNA and CDR2 YSLEER. Written as DNA, the CDR3 is TGCGCCAGCAGCCCGCTCCCTTCTACAGGCTATAATTCACCCCTCCACTTT. Its protein product is CASSPLPSTGYNSPLHF.

The rearrangement links TRBV9 to TRBJ2-3; 10 bases map to TRBD2. V lost 4 bases and J lost 5; bases outside the gene matches: 13. Germline assignment: CDR1 SGDLS and CDR2 YYNGEE. This CDR3 region has 17 residues. DNA of the CDR3: TGTGCCAGCAGCTTCCCGACTAGCGGGCGGGCCGTAGATACGCAGTATTTT. Translated: CASSFPTSGRAVDTQYF.

The V gene is TRBV9, the J gene TRBJ1-2; perhaps TRBD1 as D (6 bases). This CDR3 has 13 residues. CDR1 and CDR2 (germline): SGDLS, YYNGEE. Between the trimmed V and J ends, which lost 4 bases and 8 bases, there was a span of 15 bases. The DNA of the CDR3 is TGTGCCAGCAGCCTCGCAGGGGAGAGGGGCTACACCTTC. This translates into CASSLAGERGYTF.

This clone was detected only a few times. V is TRBV6-4 and J is TRBJ2-1; TRBD2 agrees at 9 bases. V dropped 4 bases and J dropped 4; count of bases not matched to a gene: 8. This CDR3 comprises 16 residues. CDR1 is MRHNA, CDR2 SNTAGT, per germline. The CDR3 spells CASSVASGTPYNEQFF. CDR3 in DNA: TGTGCCAGCAGTGTGGCTAGCGGGACTCCTTACAATGAGCAGTTCTTC.